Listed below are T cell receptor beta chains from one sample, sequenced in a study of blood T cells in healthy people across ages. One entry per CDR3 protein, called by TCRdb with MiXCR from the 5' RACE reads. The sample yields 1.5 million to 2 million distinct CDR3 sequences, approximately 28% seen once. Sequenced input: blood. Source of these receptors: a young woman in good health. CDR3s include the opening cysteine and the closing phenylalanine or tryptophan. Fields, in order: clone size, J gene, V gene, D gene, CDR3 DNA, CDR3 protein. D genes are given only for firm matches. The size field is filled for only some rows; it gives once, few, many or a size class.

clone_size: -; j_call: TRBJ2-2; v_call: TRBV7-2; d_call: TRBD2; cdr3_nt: TGTGCCAGCAGCTCCTTAGCGGGAGGGGTGAACACCGGGGAGCTGCTTTTT; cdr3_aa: CASSSLAGGVNTGELLF
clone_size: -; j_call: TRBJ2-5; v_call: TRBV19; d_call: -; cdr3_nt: TGTGCCAGCGGGAGACCCCTGGAGACCCAGTACTTC; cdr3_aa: CASGRPLETQYF
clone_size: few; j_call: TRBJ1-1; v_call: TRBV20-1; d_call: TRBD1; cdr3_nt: TGCAGTGCTACGACAGGGGTGAACACTGAAGCTTTCTTT; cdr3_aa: CSATTGVNTEAFF
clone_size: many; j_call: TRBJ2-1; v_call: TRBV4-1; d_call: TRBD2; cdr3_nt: TGCGCCAGCAGCCAAGGAACAAGCGGGGAAGGGTCCTACAATGAGCAGTTCTTC; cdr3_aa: CASSQGTSGEGSYNEQFF
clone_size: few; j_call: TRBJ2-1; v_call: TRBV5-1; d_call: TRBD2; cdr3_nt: TGCGCCAGCAGCTCGACTAGCGGGAGTTTGGATGAGCAGTTCTTC; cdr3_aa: CASSSTSGSLDEQFF
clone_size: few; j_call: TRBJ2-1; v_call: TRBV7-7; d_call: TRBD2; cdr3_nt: TGTGCCAGCAGCCTCACCGGACTAGCGAATGAGCAGTTCTTC; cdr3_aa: CASSLTGLANEQFF
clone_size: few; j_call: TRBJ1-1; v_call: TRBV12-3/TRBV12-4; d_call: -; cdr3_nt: TGTGCCAGCAGCCCAAATTTGGGCACTGAAGCTTTCTTT; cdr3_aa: CASSPNLGTEAFF
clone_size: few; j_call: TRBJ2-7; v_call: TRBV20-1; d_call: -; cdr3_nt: TGCAGTGCTGGGAACACAGGGAACAACTACGAGCAGTACTTC; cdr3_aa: CSAGNTGNNYEQYF
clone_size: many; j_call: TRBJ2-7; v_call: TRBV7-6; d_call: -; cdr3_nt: TGTGCCAGCAGCGTCGGACTCCACTCCTACGAGCAGTACTTC; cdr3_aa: CASSVGLHSYEQYF
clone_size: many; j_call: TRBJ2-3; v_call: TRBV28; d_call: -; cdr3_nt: TGTGCCAGCAGCCCCCGTCGCACAGATACGCAGTATTTT; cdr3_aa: CASSPRRTDTQYF
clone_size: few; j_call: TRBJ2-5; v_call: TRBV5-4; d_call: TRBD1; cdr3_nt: TGTGCCAGCAGCCAGGGACAGGGGGGAGTGGAGACCCAGTACTTC; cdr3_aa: CASSQGQGGVETQYF
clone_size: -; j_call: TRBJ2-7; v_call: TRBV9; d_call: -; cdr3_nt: TGTGCCAGCAGCGTAGAGGACCGACCAAGCTACGAGCAGTACTTC; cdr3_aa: CASSVEDRPSYEQYF
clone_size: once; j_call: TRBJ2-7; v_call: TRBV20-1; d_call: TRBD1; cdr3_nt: TGCAGTGCAAATCCGGGACAGAGAACCTACGAGCAGTACTTC; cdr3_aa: CSANPGQRTYEQYF